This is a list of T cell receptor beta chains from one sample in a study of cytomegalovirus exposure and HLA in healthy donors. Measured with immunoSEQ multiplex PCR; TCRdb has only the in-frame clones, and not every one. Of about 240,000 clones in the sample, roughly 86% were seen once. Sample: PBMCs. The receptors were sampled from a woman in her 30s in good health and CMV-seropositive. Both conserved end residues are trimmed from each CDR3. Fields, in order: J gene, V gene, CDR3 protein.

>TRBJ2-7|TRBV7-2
ASSWDRGLEQY
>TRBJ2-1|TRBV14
ASSQDHGGEQF
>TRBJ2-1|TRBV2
ATPSGGQGADNEQF
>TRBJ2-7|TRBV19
ASSISAGPYEQY
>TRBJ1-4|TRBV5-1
ASSRDRVGTNEKLF
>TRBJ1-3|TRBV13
ASSLGLLNTIY
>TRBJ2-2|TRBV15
ATSRVLIPGELF
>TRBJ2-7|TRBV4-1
ASSHIAGGPYEQY
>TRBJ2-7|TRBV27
ASSLLGYEQY
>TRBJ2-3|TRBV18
ASSPLSRGSTDTQY
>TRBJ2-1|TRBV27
ASSTGTSGRQLGTRNEQF
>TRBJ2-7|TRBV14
ASSQAHGTSWVGQY
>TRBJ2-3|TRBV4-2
ASSLPSTSGSTDTQY
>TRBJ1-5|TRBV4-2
ASSQELESNQPQH
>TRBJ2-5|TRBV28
ASSLLRGTGETQY
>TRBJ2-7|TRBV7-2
ASSFITGTSYEQY
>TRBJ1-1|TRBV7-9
ASSLVGGIEAF
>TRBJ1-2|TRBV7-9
ASSLGGQTPHGYT
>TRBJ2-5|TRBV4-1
ASSQGARETQY
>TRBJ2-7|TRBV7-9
ASSRQGYEQY